What follows describes a single T cell receptor (beta chain). The source of the sample is a study of spatial heterogeneity in lung cancer. TCRdb processed the 5' RACE reads anew with MiXCR; each CDR3 protein has one entry. Among approximately 90,000 distinct CDR3 sequences listed, around 9% were seen once. Time point meaning: sample taken at primary tumor resection. Frozen PBMC, nontumor lung or tumor provided whole RNA, which was sequenced unsorted. The donor population consisted of approximately 70 patients with untreated, early-stage non-small cell lung cancer. From germline, CDR1 is LNHNV and CDR2 YYDKDF (reference sequence). V gave up 4 bases and J gave up 1 base, with 7 bases separating them. There are 14 residues in the CDR3.

The genes are TRBV15 and TRBJ1-4, with D tentatively TRBD1 (6 bases). This receptor was obtained from a male donor with early-stage non-small cell lung cancer. The sample in question was PBMCs, obtained at surgery. CDR3 DNA sequence: TGTGCCACCAGCAACAGGGTAACTAATGAAAAACTGTTTTTT. The encoded protein is CATSNRVTNEKLFF. Together with reference TRBV15 and TRBJ1-4, the CDR3 gives the full variable domain: DAMVIQNPRYQVTQFGKPVTLSCSQTLNHNVMYWYQQKSSQAPKLLFHYYDKDFNNEADTPDNFQSRRPNTSFCFLDIRSPGLGDTAMYLCATSNRVTNEKLFFGSGTQLSVL.